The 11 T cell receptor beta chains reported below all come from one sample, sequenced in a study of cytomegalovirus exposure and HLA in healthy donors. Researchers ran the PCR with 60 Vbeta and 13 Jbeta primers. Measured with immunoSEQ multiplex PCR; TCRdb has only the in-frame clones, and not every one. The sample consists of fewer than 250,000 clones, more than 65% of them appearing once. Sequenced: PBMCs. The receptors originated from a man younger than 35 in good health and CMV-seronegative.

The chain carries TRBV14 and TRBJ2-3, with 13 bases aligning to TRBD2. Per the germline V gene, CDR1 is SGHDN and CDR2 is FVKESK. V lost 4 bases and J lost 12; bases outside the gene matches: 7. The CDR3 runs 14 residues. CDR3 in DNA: TGTGCCAGCAGCCCGGGACTAGCGGGGACACCCCAGTATTTT. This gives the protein CASSPGLAGTPQYF.

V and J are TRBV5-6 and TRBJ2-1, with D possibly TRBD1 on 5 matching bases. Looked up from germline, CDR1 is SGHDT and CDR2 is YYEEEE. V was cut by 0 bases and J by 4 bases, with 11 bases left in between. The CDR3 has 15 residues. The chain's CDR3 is CASSLVGQAYNEQFF. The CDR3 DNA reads TGTGCCAGCAGCTTGGTTGGACAAGCGTACAATGAGCAGTTCTTC.

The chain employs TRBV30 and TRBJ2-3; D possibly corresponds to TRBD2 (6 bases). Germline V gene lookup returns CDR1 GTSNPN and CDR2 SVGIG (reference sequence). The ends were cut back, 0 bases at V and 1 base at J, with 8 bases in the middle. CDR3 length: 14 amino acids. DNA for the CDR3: TGTGCCTGGAGTGTGGGACTGGGCACAGATACGCAGTATTTT. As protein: CAWSVGLGTDTQYF.

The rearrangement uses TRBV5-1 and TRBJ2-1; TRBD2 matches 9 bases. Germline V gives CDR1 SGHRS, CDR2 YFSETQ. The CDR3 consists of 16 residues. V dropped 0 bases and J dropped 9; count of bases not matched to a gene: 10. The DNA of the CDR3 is TGCGCCAGCAGCTTGGTCGGCGCGGGAGGGCCGATTGAGCAGTTCTTC. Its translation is CASSLVGAGGPIEQFF.

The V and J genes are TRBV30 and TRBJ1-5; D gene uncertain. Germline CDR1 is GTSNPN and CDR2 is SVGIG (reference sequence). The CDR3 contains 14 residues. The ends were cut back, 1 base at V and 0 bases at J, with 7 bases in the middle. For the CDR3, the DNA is TGTGCCTGGAGTGGGAGGTATAGCAATCAGCCCCAGCATTTT. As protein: CAWSGRYSNQPQHF.

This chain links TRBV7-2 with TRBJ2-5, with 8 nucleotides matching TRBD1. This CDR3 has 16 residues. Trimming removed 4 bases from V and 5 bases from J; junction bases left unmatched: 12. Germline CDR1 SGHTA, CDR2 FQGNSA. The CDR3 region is CASSSSSTGVQETQYF. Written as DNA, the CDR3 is TGTGCCAGCAGCTCCTCCTCGACAGGGGTGCAGGAGACCCAGTACTTC.

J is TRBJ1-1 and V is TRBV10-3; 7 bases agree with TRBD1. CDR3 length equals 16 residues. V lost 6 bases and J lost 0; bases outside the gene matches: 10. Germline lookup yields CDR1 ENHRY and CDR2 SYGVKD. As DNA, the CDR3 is TGTGCCATCAGGGCTACAGGGGCCCCGATGAACACTGAAGCTTTCTTT. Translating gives CAIRATGAPMNTEAFF.

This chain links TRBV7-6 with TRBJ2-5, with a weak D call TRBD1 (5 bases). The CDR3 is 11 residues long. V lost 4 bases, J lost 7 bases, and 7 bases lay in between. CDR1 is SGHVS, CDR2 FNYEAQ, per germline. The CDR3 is CASSSTGTQYF. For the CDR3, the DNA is TGTGCCAGCAGCTCCACAGGGACCCAGTACTTC.

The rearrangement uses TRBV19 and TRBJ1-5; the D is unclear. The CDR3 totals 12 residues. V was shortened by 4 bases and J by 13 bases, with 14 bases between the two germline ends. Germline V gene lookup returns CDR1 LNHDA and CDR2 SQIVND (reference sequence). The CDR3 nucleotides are TGTGCCAGTAGTAAGGTTCGGGCGGGACAGCATTTT. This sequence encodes CASSKVRAGQHF.

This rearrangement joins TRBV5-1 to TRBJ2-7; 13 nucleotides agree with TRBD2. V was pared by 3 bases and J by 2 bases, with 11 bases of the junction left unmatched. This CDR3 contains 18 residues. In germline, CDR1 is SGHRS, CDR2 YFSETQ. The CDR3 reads CASSSGLAGAPGPYEQYF. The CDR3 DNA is TGCGCCAGCAGCTCCGGACTAGCGGGAGCCCCCGGGCCCTACGAGCAGTACTTC. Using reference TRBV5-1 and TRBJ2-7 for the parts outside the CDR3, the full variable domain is KAGVTQTPRYLIKTRGQQVTLSCSPISGHRSVSWYQQTPGQGLQFLFEYFSETQRNKGNFPGRFSGRQFSNSRSEMNVSTLELGDSALYLCASSSGLAGAPGPYEQYFGPGTRLTVT.

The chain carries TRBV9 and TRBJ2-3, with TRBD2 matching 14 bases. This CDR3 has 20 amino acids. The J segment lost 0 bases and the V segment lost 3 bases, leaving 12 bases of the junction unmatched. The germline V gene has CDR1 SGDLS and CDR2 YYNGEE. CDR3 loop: CASSESPGLAGAQSTDTQYF. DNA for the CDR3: TGTGCCAGCAGCGAGTCTCCGGGACTAGCGGGAGCCCAAAGCACAGATACGCAGTATTTT. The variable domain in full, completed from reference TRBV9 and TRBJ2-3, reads DSGVTQTPKHLITATGQRVTLRCSPRSGDLSVYWYQQSLDQGLQFLIQYYNGEERAKGNILERFSAQQFPDLHSELNLSSLELGDSALYFCASSESPGLAGAQSTDTQYFGPGTRLTVL.